This T cell receptor beta chain was sequenced for a study of CXCR3-negative and CXCR3-positive naive CD8 T cells. Regarding this clonotype: Its antigen is still unknown.

The CDR3 covers 13 residues. CDR1 and CDR2 (germline): SGHTA, FQGNSA. Study-level results: Researchers reported similar TRBV-TRBJ usage in naive CXCR3-negative and CXCR3-positive cells, though memory differed. Naive cells that were CXCR3-positive had more hydrophobic TRB CDR3s (compared with CXCR3-negative naive cells).

Investigators sorted each CD8+ T cell subset in triplicate, taking 300,000 or so cells each time. 5' RACE with UMI labels generated the TRB cDNA libraries. TCRdb re-called the 5' RACE reads; every CDR3 protein appears as one record, without DNA. In all, the sample yields about 89,000 distinct CDR3 sequences. The sequencing sample was made of naive CXCR3+ CD8+ T cells from blood. The subset here: CD45RO-CCR7+CD27+CD95- naive CD8+ T cells expressing CXCR3 (TNR3+). This TCR was sampled from a human donor in good health. Some clones in this sample may be carry-over from other donors' samples. The rearrangement links TRBV7-2 to TRBJ2-7. CDR3 sequence reads: CASSPTSTYEQYF.